The subject of this entry is one T cell receptor beta chain. This clonotype has at least ten counts. The antigen it recognizes is unknown. No base-level quality is on record; no much larger clone is a single base apart. Trimming accounts for 6 bases at V and 4 bases at J, while the number of junction bases matched to no gene is 10. Including the terminal cysteine and phenylalanine, the CDR3 comprises 17 residues. Of the read, only the CDR3 DNA is kept; its 51 bases are in frame from base 1. The TCR beta CDR3 regions were amplified from RNA transcripts. A first-round RT-PCR of the TCR CDR3 used the HTBI primer set with the Qiagen OneStep RT-PCR kit. A second multiplex PCR round built the libraries, followed by size selection and purification. The libraries were sequenced on an Illumina HiSeq2000 using paired-end 100 bp reads. The authors' pipeline ran thus. Raw data were processed with SOAPnuke, discarding reads with adapters, uncalled bases, mean Phred below 15, or no exact constant-primer or identifier match. COPE v1.2.5 was used to merge high-quality paired reads, and clonotypes were defined as unique nucleotide sequences. MiTCR v1.1 was used to align the clonotypes against IMGT TRBV, TRBD and TRBJ reference segments. The analysis was restricted to V-J combinations with a frequency above 0.0001, which together covered 99% to 99.2% of the repertoires. A TCS score was defined as the ratio of F50 (clonal expansion) to E x V (chaos), with BLOSUM62-based TCRdist applied between CDR3 peptides within each V-J. Welch's t-statistics and random forest reduced 450 to 600 V-J features to roughly 13, which were used in a naive Bayes classifier (R e1071). TCRdb passed the public sequencing reads through fastp at Q25 and MiXCR, retaining productive beta sequences. Rows with a matching CDR3 protein are joined into one entry that keeps the most common DNA and genes. The V and J calls and clone size come from TCRdb's table, not from the authors' own analysis. In all, the sample holds about 360,000 distinct CDR3 sequences, and 13% of those were seen once. Around 9.2% of the sample is held by the ten biggest clonotypes.

A patient counted as having stable Graves' hyperthyroidism if no progression to ophthalmopathy occurred over 18 months of follow-up. The hyperthyroidism patients were between 18 and 65 years old and newly diagnosed, with a disease duration of less than 2 months. Exclusion was applied to patients with uncontrolled infections, other autoimmune diseases, pregnancy or lactation. Diagnoses relied on clinical symptoms, serum thyroxine and TRAb, thyroid ultrasound and orbital computed tomography. Ficoll-Paque density gradient centrifugation was used to isolate PBMCs from around 10 ml of fresh peripheral blood. Total RNA was extracted with Trizol reagent, and quality was checked on an Agilent 2100 Bioanalyzer. This sample is part of a study of T cells in Graves' hyperthyroidism and ophthalmopathy (dated by TCRdb to the late 2010s). With respect to the entire study: Peripheral blood was collected at initial diagnosis, before any treatment. To identify TCR V-J signatures that set the groups apart, the researchers used a discovery cohort of more than 95 patients, made up of roughly 45 with Graves' ophthalmopathy and 57 with stable Graves' hyperthyroidism. Prospective prediction of ophthalmopathy was tested in an independent validation cohort of about 19 hyperthyroidism patients and 15 to 17 patients who later progressed to ophthalmopathy. The 100 discovery patients were divided at random into training and test sets in a 7:3 ratio. The study also compared thyroid tissue and blood T-cell repertoires from a handful of Graves' hyperthyroidism patients. Once sampling was done, hyperthyroidism patients were given methimazole at a starting dose of 30 mg daily, whereas ophthalmopathy patients were given high-dose intravenous methylprednisolone. The paper describes TCR Vbeta CDR3 sequencing of about 140 peripheral blood samples, made up of some 40 ophthalmopathy patients, around 73 hyperthyroidism patients and some 17 progressor patients.

What the authors observed across the whole study: Most expanded thyroid clonotypes (frequency above 0.001) were also found in blood, which suggests that blood repertoires may mirror thyroid immune responses. Ophthalmopathy was separated from stable hyperthyroidism by a 13 V-J signature model, with just over 85% sensitivity and approximately 84% specificity obtained in cross-validation and 80%/75% obtained in testing. Sample size was not statistically predetermined, and investigators were not blinded to group allocation. In validation, the model predicted progression to ophthalmopathy with over 65% sensitivity and less than 80% specificity, a median of about six months before onset.

The sample was blood. The source is a woman between 18 and 30 years old with Graves' hyperthyroidism. Recombination joined TRBV12-3 or TRBV12-4 with TRBJ2-3; 13 junctional bases match TRBD2. The CDR3 protein sequence reads: CASSGLAGALFSDTQYF. The bases read TGTGCCAGCAGCGGACTAGCGGGGGCCCTCTTCTCAGATACGCAGTATTTT.